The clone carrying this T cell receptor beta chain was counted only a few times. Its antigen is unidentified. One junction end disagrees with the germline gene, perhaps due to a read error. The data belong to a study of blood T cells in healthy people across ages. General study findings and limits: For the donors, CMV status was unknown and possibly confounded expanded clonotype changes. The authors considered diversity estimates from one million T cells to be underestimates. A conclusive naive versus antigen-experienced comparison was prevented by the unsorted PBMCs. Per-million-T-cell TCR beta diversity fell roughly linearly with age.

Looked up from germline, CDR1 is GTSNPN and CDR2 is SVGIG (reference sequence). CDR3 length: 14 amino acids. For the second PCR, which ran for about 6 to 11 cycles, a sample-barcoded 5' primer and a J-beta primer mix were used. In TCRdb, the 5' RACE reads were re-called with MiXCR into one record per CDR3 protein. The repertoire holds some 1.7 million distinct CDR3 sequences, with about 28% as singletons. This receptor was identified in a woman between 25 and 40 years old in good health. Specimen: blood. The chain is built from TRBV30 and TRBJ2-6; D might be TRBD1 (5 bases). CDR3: CACSVQAGANVLTF. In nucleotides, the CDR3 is TGTGCCTGTAGTGTACAGGCTGGGGCCAACGTCCTGACTTTC. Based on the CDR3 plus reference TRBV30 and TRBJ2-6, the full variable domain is SQTIHQWPATLVQPVGSPLSLECTVEGTSNPNLYWYRQAAGRGLQLLFYSVGIGQISSEVPQNLSASRPQDRQFILSSKKLLLSDSGFYLCACSVQAGANVLTFGAGSRLTVL.